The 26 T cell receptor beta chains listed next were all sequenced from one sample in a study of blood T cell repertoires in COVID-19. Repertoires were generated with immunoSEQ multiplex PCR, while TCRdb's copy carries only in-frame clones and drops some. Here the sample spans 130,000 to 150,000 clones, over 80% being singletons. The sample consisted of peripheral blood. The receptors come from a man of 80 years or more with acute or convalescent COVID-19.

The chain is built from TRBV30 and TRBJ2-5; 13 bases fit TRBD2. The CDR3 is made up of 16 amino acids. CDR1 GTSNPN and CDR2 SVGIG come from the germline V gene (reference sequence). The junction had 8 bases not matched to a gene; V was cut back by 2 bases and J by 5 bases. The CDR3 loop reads CAWSLGLAGAGETQYF. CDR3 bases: TGTGCCTGGAGTCTCGGACTAGCGGGAGCCGGGGAGACCCAGTACTTC.

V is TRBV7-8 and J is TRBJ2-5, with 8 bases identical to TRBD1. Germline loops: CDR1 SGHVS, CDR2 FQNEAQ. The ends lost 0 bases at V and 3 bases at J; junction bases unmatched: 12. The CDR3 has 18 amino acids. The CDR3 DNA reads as TGTGCCAGCAGCTTAGCCTTACGGGACAGGTATCTTGAAGAGACCCAGTACTTC. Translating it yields CASSLALRDRYLEETQYF.

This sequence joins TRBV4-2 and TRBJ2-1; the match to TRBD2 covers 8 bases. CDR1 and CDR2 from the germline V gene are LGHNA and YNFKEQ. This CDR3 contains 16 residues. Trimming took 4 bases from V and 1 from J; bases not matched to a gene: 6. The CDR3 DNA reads TGTGCCAGCAGCCCCTTAACTAGCGGATCCTACAATGAGCAGTTCTTC. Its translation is CASSPLTSGSYNEQFF.

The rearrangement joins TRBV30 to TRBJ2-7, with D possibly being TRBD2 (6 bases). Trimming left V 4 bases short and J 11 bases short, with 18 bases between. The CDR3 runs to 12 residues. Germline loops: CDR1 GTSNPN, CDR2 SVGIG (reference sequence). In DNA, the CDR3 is TGTGCCTGGAACTCCGGAGGGGAGCTGAAGTACTTC. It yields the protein CAWNSGGELKYF.

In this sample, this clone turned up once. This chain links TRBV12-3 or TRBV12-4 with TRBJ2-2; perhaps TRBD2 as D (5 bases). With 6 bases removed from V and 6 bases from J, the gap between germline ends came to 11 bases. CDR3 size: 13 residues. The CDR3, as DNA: TGTGCCAGCAGCCTCGGACTTCCCGGGGAGCTGTTTTTT. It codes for CASSLGLPGELFF.

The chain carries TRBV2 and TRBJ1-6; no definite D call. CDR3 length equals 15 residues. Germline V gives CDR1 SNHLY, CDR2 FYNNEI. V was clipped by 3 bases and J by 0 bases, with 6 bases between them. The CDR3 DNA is TGTGCCAGCAGTGAGGGCCACTCCTATAATTCACCCCTCCACTTT. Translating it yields CASSEGHSYNSPLHF.

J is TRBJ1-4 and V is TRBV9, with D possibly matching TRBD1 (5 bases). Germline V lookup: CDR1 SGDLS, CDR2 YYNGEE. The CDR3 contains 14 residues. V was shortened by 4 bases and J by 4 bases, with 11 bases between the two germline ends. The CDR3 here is CASSKGNYNEKLFF. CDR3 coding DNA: TGTGCCAGCAGCAAGGGGAACTATAATGAAAAACTGTTTTTT. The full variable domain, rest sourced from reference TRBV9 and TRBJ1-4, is DSGVTQTPKHLITATGQRVTLRCSPRSGDLSVYWYQQSLDQGLQFLIQYYNGEERAKGNILERFSAQQFPDLHSELNLSSLELGDSALYFCASSKGNYNEKLFFGSGTQLSVL.

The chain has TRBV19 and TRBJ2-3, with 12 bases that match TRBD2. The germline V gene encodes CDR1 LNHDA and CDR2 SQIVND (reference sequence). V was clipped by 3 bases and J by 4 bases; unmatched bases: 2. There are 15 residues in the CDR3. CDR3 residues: CASSILAGGPDTQYF. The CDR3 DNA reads TGTGCCAGTAGTATCCTAGCGGGAGGGCCAGATACGCAGTATTTT.

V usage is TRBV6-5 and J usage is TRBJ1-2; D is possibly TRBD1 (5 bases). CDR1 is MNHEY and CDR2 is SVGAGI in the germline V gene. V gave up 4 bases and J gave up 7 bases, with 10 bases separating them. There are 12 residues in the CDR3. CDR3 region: CASSSLGGGYTF. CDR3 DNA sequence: TGTGCCAGCAGTTCCCTCGGGGGTGGCTACACCTTC.

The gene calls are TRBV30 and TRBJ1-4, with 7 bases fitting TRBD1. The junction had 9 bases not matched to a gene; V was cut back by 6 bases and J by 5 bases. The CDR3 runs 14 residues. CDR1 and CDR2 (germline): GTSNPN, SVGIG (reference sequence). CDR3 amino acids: CACPAGGRNEKLFF. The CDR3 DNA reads TGTGCCTGCCCGGCAGGGGGAAGAAATGAAAAACTGTTTTTT.

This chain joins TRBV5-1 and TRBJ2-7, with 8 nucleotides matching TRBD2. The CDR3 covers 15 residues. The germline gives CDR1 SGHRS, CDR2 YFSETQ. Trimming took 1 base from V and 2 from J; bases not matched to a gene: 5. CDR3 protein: CASSLITSGTYEQYF. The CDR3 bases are TGCGCCAGCAGCTTGATCACTAGCGGAACCTACGAGCAGTACTTC.

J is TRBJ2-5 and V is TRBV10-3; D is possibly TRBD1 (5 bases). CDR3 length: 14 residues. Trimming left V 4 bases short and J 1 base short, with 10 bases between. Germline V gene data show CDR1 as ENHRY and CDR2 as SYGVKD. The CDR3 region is CAISGADIQETQYF. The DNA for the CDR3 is TGTGCCATCAGTGGGGCGGACATCCAAGAGACCCAGTACTTC.

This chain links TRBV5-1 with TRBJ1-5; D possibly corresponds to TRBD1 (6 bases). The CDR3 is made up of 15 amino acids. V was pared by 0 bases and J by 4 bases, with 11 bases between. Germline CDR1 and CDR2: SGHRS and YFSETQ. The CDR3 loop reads CASSLEGGANQPQHF. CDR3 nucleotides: TGCGCCAGCAGCTTGGAAGGGGGTGCGAATCAGCCCCAGCATTTT.

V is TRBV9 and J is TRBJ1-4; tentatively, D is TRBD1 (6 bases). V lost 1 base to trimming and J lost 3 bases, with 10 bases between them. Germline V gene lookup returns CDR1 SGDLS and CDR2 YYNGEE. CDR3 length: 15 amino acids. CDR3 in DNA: TGTGCCAGCAGCGTACAGGGGTTGGCTAATGAAAAACTGTTTTTT. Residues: CASSVQGLANEKLFF. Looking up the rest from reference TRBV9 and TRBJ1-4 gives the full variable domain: DSGVTQTPKHLITATGQRVTLRCSPRSGDLSVYWYQQSLDQGLQFLIQYYNGEERAKGNILERFSAQQFPDLHSELNLSSLELGDSALYFCASSVQGLANEKLFFGSGTQLSVL.

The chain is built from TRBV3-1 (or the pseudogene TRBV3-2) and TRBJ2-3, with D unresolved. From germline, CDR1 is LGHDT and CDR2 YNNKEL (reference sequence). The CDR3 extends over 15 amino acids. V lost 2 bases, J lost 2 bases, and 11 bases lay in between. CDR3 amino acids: CASSQYLEITDTQYF. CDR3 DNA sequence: TGTGCCAGCAGCCAATACTTAGAAATCACAGATACGCAGTATTTT.

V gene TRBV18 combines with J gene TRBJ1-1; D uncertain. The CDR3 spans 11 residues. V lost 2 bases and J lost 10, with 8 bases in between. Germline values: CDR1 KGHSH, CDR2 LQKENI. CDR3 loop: CASSPGSGAFF. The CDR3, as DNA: TGTGCCAGCTCACCAGGGAGTGGAGCTTTCTTT.

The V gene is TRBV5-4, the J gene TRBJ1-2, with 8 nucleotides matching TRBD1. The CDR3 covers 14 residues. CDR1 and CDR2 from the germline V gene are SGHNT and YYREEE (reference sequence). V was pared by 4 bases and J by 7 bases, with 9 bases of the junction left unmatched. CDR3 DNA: TGTGCCAGCAGCGGTAGGACAGGGACTTTTGGCTACACCTTC. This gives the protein CASSGRTGTFGYTF. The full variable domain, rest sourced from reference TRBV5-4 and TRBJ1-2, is ETGVTQSPTHLIKTRGQQVTLRCSSQSGHNTVSWYQQALGQGPQFIFQYYREEENGRGNFPPRFSGLQFPNYSSELNVNALELDDSALYLCASSGRTGTFGYTFGSGTRLTVV.

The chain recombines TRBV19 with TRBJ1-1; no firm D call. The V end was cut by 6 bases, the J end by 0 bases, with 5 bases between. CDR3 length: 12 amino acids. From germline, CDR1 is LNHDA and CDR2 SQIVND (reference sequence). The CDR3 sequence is CASRGLNTEAFF. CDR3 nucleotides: TGTGCCAGTAGGGGCTTGAACACTGAAGCTTTCTTT.

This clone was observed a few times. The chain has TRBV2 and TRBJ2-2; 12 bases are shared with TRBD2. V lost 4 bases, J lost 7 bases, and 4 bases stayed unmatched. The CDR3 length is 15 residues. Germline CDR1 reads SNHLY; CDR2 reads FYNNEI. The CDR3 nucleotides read TGTGCCAGCAGTGTGGGACTAGCGGGCGGCGGGGAGCTGTTTTTT. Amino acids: CASSVGLAGGGELFF.

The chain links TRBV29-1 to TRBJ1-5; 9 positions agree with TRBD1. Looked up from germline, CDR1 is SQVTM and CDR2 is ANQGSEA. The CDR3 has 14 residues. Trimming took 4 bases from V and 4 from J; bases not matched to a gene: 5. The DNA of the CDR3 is TGCAGCGTTGGGGCCGGGACAGGGAATCAGCCCCAGCATTTT. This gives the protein CSVGAGTGNQPQHF.

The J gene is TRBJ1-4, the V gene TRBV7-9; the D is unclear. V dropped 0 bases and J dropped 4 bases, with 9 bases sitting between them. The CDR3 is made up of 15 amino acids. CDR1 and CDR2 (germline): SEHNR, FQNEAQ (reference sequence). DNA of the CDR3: TGTGCCAGCAGCTTAGCCGGAGGTGGTAATGAAAAACTGTTTTTT. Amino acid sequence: CASSLAGGGNEKLFF. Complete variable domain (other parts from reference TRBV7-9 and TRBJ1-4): DTGVSQNPRHKITKRGQNVTFRCDPISEHNRLYWYRQTLGQGPEFLTYFQNEAQLEKSRLLSDRFSAERPKGSFSTLEIQRTEQGDSAMYLCASSLAGGGNEKLFFGSGTQLSVL.

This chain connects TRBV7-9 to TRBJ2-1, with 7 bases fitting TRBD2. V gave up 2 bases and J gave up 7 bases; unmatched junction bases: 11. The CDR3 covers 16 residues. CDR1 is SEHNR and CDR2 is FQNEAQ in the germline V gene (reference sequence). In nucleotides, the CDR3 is TGTGCCAGCAGCTTACGGATGGGAGGGACCCATAATGAGCAGTTCTTC. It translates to CASSLRMGGTHNEQFF.

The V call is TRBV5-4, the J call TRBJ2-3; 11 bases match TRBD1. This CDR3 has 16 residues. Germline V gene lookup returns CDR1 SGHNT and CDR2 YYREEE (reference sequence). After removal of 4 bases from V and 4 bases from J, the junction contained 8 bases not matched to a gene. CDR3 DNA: TGTGCCAGCAGCCCAGGACAGGGGGCGCGGGCAGATACGCAGTATTTT. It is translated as CASSPGQGARADTQYF.

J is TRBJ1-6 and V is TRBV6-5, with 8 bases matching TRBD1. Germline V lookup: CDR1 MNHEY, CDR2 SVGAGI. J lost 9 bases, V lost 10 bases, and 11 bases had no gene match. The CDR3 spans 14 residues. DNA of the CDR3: TGTGCCACCGGAACCGGGACAGGAGGTTCACCCCTCCACTTT. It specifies CATGTGTGGSPLHF.

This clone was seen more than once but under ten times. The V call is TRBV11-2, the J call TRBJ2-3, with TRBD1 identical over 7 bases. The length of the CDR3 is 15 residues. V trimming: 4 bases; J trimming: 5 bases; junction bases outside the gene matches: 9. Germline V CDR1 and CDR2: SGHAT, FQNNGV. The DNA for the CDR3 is TGTGCCAGCAGCTCGTGGACAGGAAAGGGAGATACGCAGTATTTT. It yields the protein CASSSWTGKGDTQYF.

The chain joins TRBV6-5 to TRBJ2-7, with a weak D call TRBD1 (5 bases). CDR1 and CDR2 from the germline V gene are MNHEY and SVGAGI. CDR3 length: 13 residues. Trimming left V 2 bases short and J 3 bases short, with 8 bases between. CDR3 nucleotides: TGTGCCAGCAGTTACGTCCAGGGCTACGAGCAGTACTTC. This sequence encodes CASSYVQGYEQYF.